Described below is a single TCR beta chain sequence and its context. Germline values: CDR1 KGHSH, CDR2 LQKENI. V lost 5 bases and J lost 3, with 11 bases in between. The CDR3 is 13 residues long. Here immunoSEQ multiplex PCR was the method, and the copy in TCRdb shows in-frame clones only, minus some. The sample carries some 75,000 clones, approximately 84% recorded once. This specimen belongs to a study of blood T cell repertoires in COVID-19. Sequencing used peripheral blood. This chain links TRBV18 with TRBJ2-7; D is unclear. The sequence was obtained from a man between 50 and 59 years old with COVID-19, enrolled during active disease. Here the CDR3 reads CASSSRQVYEQYF. In nucleotides, the CDR3 is TGTGCCAGCTCATCCAGACAAGTCTACGAGCAGTACTTC.